This T cell receptor beta chain was found in a study of shared clonotypes between healthy human individuals. Study background: Contributing individuals were two females and a few males aged 18 to 49. General study points: Clonotypes shared by all four sorted-subset donors had higher generation probabilities than non-shared clonotypes. Donor clonotype sharing was expected to depend on sequencing depth.

V gave up 2 bases and J gave up 2 bases, with 11 bases separating them. Looked up from germline, CDR1 is MNHEY and CDR2 is SVGAGI. This CDR3 has 15 amino acids. Here immunoSEQ multiplex PCR was the method, and the copy in TCRdb shows in-frame clones only, minus some. The sample holds nearly 1,000,000 clones, about 80% seen once. Concerning this clone: The antigen remains unidentified.

The chain has TRBV6-5 and TRBJ2-3; the D is unclear. Sequences were obtained from memory CD4+ T cells sorted from blood. Subset defined: CD45RA-negative fraction. The origin of this receptor is a man aged 18-30 years in good health. The CDR3 DNA sequence: TGTGCCAGCAGTTACAGCCTGGGAAACACAGATACGCAGTATTTT. Amino acid sequence: CASSYSLGNTDTQYF.